The 27 T cell receptor beta chains in this list originate from one sample, sequenced in a study of blood T cell repertoires in COVID-19. Profiling relied on immunoSEQ multiplex PCR, and the TCRdb table lists in-frame clones only, not all of them. The sample records 250,000 to 350,000 clones, approximately 88% being singletons. Specimen: peripheral blood. The receptors were gathered from a man aged 18 to 29 who had recovered from COVID-19.

The rearrangement uses TRBV7-2 and TRBJ2-7; the match to TRBD2 covers 7 bases. CDR1 and CDR2 from the germline V gene are SGHTA and FQGNSA. CDR3 length: 16 amino acids. Germline trimming cut 2 bases from V and 5 bases from J; bases unmatched to any gene: 12. CDR3 nucleotide sequence: TGTGCCAGCAGCTTACGTGGGGTGGCGGGAGCCCACGAGCAGTACTTC. This codes for CASSLRGVAGAHEQYF.

CDR3 loop: CASSPPTGVNQPQHF. Written as DNA, the CDR3 is TGTGCCAGCTCACCCCCGACAGGGGTGAATCAGCCCCAGCATTTT. The V gene is TRBV18, the J gene TRBJ1-5, with 8 bases fitting TRBD1. The CDR3 has 15 amino acids. Germline trimming cut 3 bases from V and 4 bases from J; bases unmatched to any gene: 5. Germline CDR1 KGHSH, CDR2 LQKENI.

With regard to this clone: The sample holds other DNA sequences that translate to the same CDR3. The rearrangement uses TRBV7-2 and TRBJ2-7, with D unclear. This CDR3 is built from 11 residues. The ends were cut back, 4 bases at V and 2 bases at J, with 3 bases in the middle. Germline-derived CDR1 and CDR2 are SGHTA and FQGNSA. CDR3 DNA sequence: TGTGCCAGCAGCTCCGCCTACGAGCAGTACTTC. Encoded protein: CASSSAYEQYF.

The genes are TRBV4-1 and TRBJ1-4; TRBD1 aligns across 8 bases. Germline assignment: CDR1 MGHRA and CDR2 YSYEKL. Trimming took 0 bases from V and 7 from J; bases not matched to a gene: 4. CDR3 size: 15 residues. Here the CDR3 reads CASSQETGASEKLFF. Written as DNA, the CDR3 is TGCGCCAGCAGCCAAGAGACAGGGGCCAGTGAAAAACTGTTTTTT.

The chain recombines TRBV27 with TRBJ2-3, with a tentative D call TRBD2 (5 bases). This CDR3 spans 13 amino acids. Germline CDR1 and CDR2: MNHEY and SMNVEV (reference sequence). V lost 7 bases and J lost 5, with 13 bases in between. CDR3 residues: CASKFLAGDTQYF. The CDR3 DNA sequence: TGTGCCAGCAAATTCCTAGCAGGAGATACGCAGTATTTT.

The chain uses TRBV18 and TRBJ1-2, with D perhaps matching TRBD1 (6 bases). This CDR3 spans 15 amino acids. V lost 6 bases to trimming and J lost 2 bases, with 16 bases between them. Germline lookup yields CDR1 KGHSH and CDR2 LQKENI. CDR3 nucleotide sequence: TGTGCCAGCTCGCTCCGGACAGTACACAACTATGGCTACACCTTC. Translating gives CASSLRTVHNYGYTF.

About this clone: This sample includes further DNA sequences coding for the same CDR3. The chain is built from TRBV9 and TRBJ2-2, with TRBD2 matching over 7 bases. This CDR3 is built from 17 residues. Germline CDR1 is SGDLS and CDR2 is YYNGEE. The junction had 5 bases not matched to a gene; V was cut back by 0 bases and J by 0 bases. CDR3 nucleotide sequence: TGTGCCAGCAGCGTAGGGGCTAGCGGCGCGAACACCGGGGAGCTGTTTTTT. It translates to CASSVGASGANTGELFF.

This chain connects TRBV5-1 to TRBJ1-2; 11 positions agree with TRBD1. Per the germline V gene, CDR1 is SGHRS and CDR2 is YFSETQ. This CDR3 spans 15 amino acids. V dropped 3 bases and J dropped 7; count of bases not matched to a gene: 8. CDR3 nucleotide sequence: TGCGCCAGCAGCTCACTTGGGACAGGGGGAGGTGGCTACACCTTC. Its translation is CASSSLGTGGGGYTF.

The J gene is TRBJ2-3, the V gene TRBV7-3, with TRBD1 matching 9 bases. CDR1 is SGHTA and CDR2 is FQGTGA in the germline V gene. This CDR3 has 15 amino acids. V lost 5 bases, J lost 6 bases, and 9 bases stayed unmatched. The CDR3 DNA reads TGTGCCAGCAGCGTCACCGGGACAGGGAGGGATACGCAGTATTTT. Translated, it gives CASSVTGTGRDTQYF.

In this sample, this clone turned up once. The rearrangement uses TRBV14 and TRBJ1-4; 9 nucleotides agree with TRBD1. Germline V gives CDR1 SGHDN, CDR2 FVKESK. This CDR3 region has 15 residues. The V segment lost 5 bases and the J segment 4 bases; nucleotides outside the gene matches: 5. The DNA of the CDR3 is TGTGCCAGCAGCAGAGGGACAGGGATTAATGAAAAACTGTTTTTT. Protein sequence: CASSRGTGINEKLFF.

This clone was counted a single time. The V gene is TRBV6-5, the J gene TRBJ2-1; a weak D match, TRBD1 (6 bases). From germline, CDR1 is MNHEY and CDR2 SVGAGI. The CDR3 contains 14 residues. The germline V and J ends were trimmed by 2 bases and 1 base, with 6 bases remaining between them. The CDR3 here is CASSYGQSYNEQFF. CDR3 bases: TGTGCCAGCAGTTACGGACAGTCCTACAATGAGCAGTTCTTC.

In this sample, this clone turned up a few times. The chain joins TRBV27 to TRBJ2-3; 16 positions match TRBD2. Trimming removed 1 base from V and 3 bases from J; junction bases left unmatched: 4. The CDR3 is made up of 18 amino acids. CDR1 is MNHEY and CDR2 is SMNVEV in the germline V gene (reference sequence). The CDR3 DNA reads TGTGCCAGCAGTTTATGGGGACTAGCGGGGGGGCCAACAGATACGCAGTATTTT. As protein: CASSLWGLAGGPTDTQYF.

The rearrangement joins TRBV7-2 to TRBJ2-7, with 9 nucleotides matching TRBD2. Germline CDR1 SGHTA, CDR2 FQGNSA. The CDR3 totals 15 residues. Unmatched junction bases numbered 2, after V lost 1 base and J lost 1 base. The CDR3, as DNA: TGTGCCAGCAGCTTAGTTAGCGGGGGATCCTACGAGCAGTACTTC. Amino acid sequence: CASSLVSGGSYEQYF.

The rearrangement uses TRBV18 and TRBJ1-5; 7 bases agree with TRBD1. The V and J ends lost 6 bases and 1 base, in that order; junction bases with no gene match: 3. Per germline, CDR1 KGHSH and CDR2 LQKENI. There are 14 residues in the CDR3. CDR3 loop: CASSADRSNQPQHF. The DNA for the CDR3 is TGTGCCAGCTCGGCGGACAGGAGCAATCAGCCCCAGCATTTT.

The chain recombines TRBV5-1 with TRBJ1-2, with a possible D match to TRBD1 (5 bases). CDR3 size: 14 residues. Trimming took off 3 bases at V and 6 bases at J, with 15 bases between the two ends. The V gene's germline CDR1 is SGHRS and CDR2 YFSETQ. DNA for the CDR3: TGCGCCAGCAGCTCCGGGACTCTAGGGGATGGCTACACCTTC. This codes for CASSSGTLGDGYTF.

The chain has TRBV14 and TRBJ2-7; 10 bases map to TRBD2. After removal of 3 bases from V and 2 bases from J, the junction contained 7 bases not matched to a gene. There are 16 residues in the CDR3. Germline V gene lookup returns CDR1 SGHDN and CDR2 FVKESK. This chain's CDR3 is CASSHRRTSGTYEQYF. In DNA form, the CDR3 reads TGTGCCAGCAGCCACCGCAGGACTAGCGGAACCTACGAGCAGTACTTC.

The CDR3 loop reads CAWSVLGGYEQYF. CDR3 DNA: TGTGCCTGGAGTGTCCTGGGGGGCTACGAGCAGTACTTC. The V gene is TRBV30, the J gene TRBJ2-7; a possible D gene is TRBD2 (6 bases). Trimming removed 0 bases at V and 3 bases at J, with 9 bases between. Germline lookup yields CDR1 GTSNPN and CDR2 SVGIG (reference sequence). The CDR3 covers 13 residues.

V is TRBV5-6 and J is TRBJ1-5; 7 bases line up with TRBD1. The CDR3 length is 14 residues. The junction had 4 bases not matched to a gene; V was cut back by 3 bases and J by 4 bases. In germline, CDR1 is SGHDT, CDR2 YYEEEE. The DNA of the CDR3 is TGTGCCAGCAGCTGGACAGGAGGAAATCAGCCCCAGCATTTT. It translates to CASSWTGGNQPQHF.

The sample holds one count of this clone. The sample carries other DNA sequences with the same CDR3. This chain links TRBV12-3 or TRBV12-4 with TRBJ1-5; D is unresolved. The germline V and J ends were trimmed by 6 bases and 0 bases, with 3 bases remaining between them. This CDR3 region has 12 residues. DNA of the CDR3: TGTGCCAGCAGATATAGCAATCAGCCCCAGCATTTT. This gives the protein CASRYSNQPQHF.

This clone came up a few times. The CDR3, as DNA: TGTGCCTGGAGTGTGCTGTGGGGGGGCGGAACAGATACGCAGTATTTT. It codes for CAWSVLWGGGTDTQYF. This chain links TRBV30 with TRBJ2-3; the D gene is possibly TRBD2 (7 bases). The V end was cut by 0 bases, the J end by 3 bases, with 16 bases between. This CDR3 spans 16 amino acids. From germline, CDR1 is GTSNPN and CDR2 SVGIG (reference sequence).

The CDR3 DNA follows: TGTGCCATCAGTCCAGGGCGCAGCAATCAGCCCCAGCATTTT. It codes for CAISPGRSNQPQHF. The rearrangement links TRBV10-3 to TRBJ1-5; maybe TRBD1 (5 bases). V was trimmed by 5 bases and J by 1 base, leaving 9 bases between them. The germline CDR1 and CDR2 sequences are ENHRY and SYGVKD. The CDR3 runs to 14 residues.

The genes are TRBV3-1 (or the pseudogene TRBV3-2) and TRBJ2-3, with TRBD2 as a possible D gene (6 bases). In germline, CDR1 is LGHDT, CDR2 YNNKEL (reference sequence). CDR3 length: 15 residues. V lost 1 base to trimming and J lost 0 bases, with 8 bases between them. The CDR3, as DNA: TGTGCCAGCAGCCAAGTGGCGGGGAGCACAGATACGCAGTATTTT. Amino acid sequence: CASSQVAGSTDTQYF.

The CDR3 sequence is CASSLVFPNTGELFF. The CDR3 region has the DNA TGTGCCAGCAGCTTAGTCTTCCCGAACACCGGGGAGCTGTTTTTT. This chain links TRBV11-2 with TRBJ2-2; D gene unclear. From germline, CDR1 is SGHAT and CDR2 FQNNGV. V was pared by 1 base and J by 0 bases, with 6 bases between. The length of the CDR3 is 15 residues.

The chain recombines TRBV19 with TRBJ2-6, with 9 nucleotides matching TRBD1. This CDR3 is 20 amino acids long. V gave up 9 bases and J gave up 2 bases; unmatched junction bases: 20. Germline loops: CDR1 LNHDA, CDR2 SQIVND (reference sequence). The CDR3 protein is CASNRDRALSFSPGANVLTF. The CDR3 DNA sequence: TGTGCCAGCAATCGGGACAGGGCCCTGTCTTTCTCCCCTGGGGCCAACGTCCTGACTTTC.

The DNA for the CDR3 is TGTGCCAGCAGTCCTCAGGCTTCTCCGGGAAACACCATATATTTT. Protein product: CASSPQASPGNTIYF. The chain joins TRBV6-5 to TRBJ1-3; D gene ambiguous. CDR3 length: 15 amino acids. CDR1 and CDR2 from the germline V gene are MNHEY and SVGAGI. V lost 5 bases, J lost 4 bases, and 15 bases lay in between.

The chain is built from TRBV5-1 and TRBJ2-3; the D gene is possibly TRBD1 (6 bases). CDR1 is SGHRS, CDR2 YFSETQ, per germline. V lost 1 base to trimming and J lost 1 base, with 13 bases between them. This CDR3 region has 16 residues. CDR3 in amino acids: CASSLQGQIRTDTQYF. As DNA, the CDR3 is TGCGCCAGCAGCTTGCAAGGACAGATCCGCACAGATACGCAGTATTTT.

This clone showed up just a few times. The DNA for the CDR3 is TGCGCCAGCAGCTTTCGCTCCGGGACAGCAACCGGGGAGCTGTTTTTT. Encoded protein: CASSFRSGTATGELFF. This chain connects TRBV5-1 to TRBJ2-2; 7 bases agree with TRBD1. Germline V gene sequence: CDR1 SGHRS, CDR2 YFSETQ. V was pared by 2 bases and J by 5 bases, with 9 bases of the junction left unmatched. This CDR3 has 16 residues.